This T cell receptor (beta chain) was recovered during a study of circulating and synovial CD4+ cells in juvenile arthritis. Regarding the study as a whole: These repertoires were less diverse than bulk blood CD4 repertoires. The pathogenic-like versus bulk T cell difference escaped Vbeta family analysis.

V shed 5 bases, J shed 7 bases, and the junction held 10 bases outside the gene matches. Germline CDR1 SGHVS, CDR2 FNYEAQ. The CDR3 extends over 15 amino acids. The method was immunoSEQ multiplex PCR; TCRdb's version includes in-frame clones alone and lacks a portion of them. The sample shows tens of thousands of clones, just under 95% of them seen only once. As regards this clone: What it binds is unknown.

The sample was CD4+ T cells from blood. This chain connects TRBV7-6 to TRBJ1-4, with 7 bases aligning to TRBD1. This clonotype was sampled from a human donor with juvenile idiopathic arthritis. This CDR3 is CASSKTGVKGEKLFF. The CDR3 DNA follows: TGTGCCAGCAGCAAAACAGGGGTTAAAGGTGAAAAACTGTTTTTT. Filled out from reference TRBV7-6 and TRBJ1-4, the complete variable domain reads GAGVSQSPRYKVTKRGQDVALRCDPISGHVSLYWYRQALGQGPEFLTYFNYEAQQDKSGLPNDRFSAERPEGSISTLTIQRTEQRDSAMYRCASSKTGVKGEKLFFGSGTQLSVL.